These 20 T cell receptor beta chains came from one sample sequenced in a study of brain metastases from non-small cell lung cancer. The method was immunoSEQ multiplex PCR; TCRdb's version includes in-frame clones alone and lacks a portion of them. The table records over 800 clones, 65% to 90% of them present only once. Sequenced: tumor-adjacent normal tissue. The receptors originated from a donor at least 40 years old with non-small cell lung cancer.

This chain uses TRBV7-8 with TRBJ2-5; maybe TRBD2 (5 bases). V lost 4 bases to trimming and J lost 4 bases, with 19 bases between them. CDR1 SGHVS and CDR2 FQNEAQ come from the germline V gene. The CDR3 is 16 amino acids. The CDR3 nucleotides are TGTGCCAGCAGCTCCCCCGAGAGGGCCCCCAGAGAGACCCAGTACTTC. Protein: CASSSPERAPRETQYF.

The J gene is TRBJ2-2, the V gene TRBV29-1, with D perhaps assigned TRBD1 or TRBD2 (5 bases each). The CDR3 sequence is 15 residues long. Trimming took 5 bases from V and 5 from J, leaving 18 bases between them. The germline gives CDR1 SQVTM, CDR2 ANQGSEA. The CDR3 here is CSVKFRDGKTGELFF. The CDR3 DNA reads TGCAGCGTTAAGTTTCGGGACGGAAAAACCGGGGAGCTGTTTTTT.

The V call is TRBV19, the J call TRBJ1-2; maybe TRBD1 (6 bases). The CDR3 totals 14 residues. Per the germline V gene, CDR1 is LNHDA and CDR2 is SQIVND (reference sequence). Trimming pared 10 bases from V and 4 bases from J, leaving 19 bases between. The CDR3 here is CATRGGGDGYGYTF. The CDR3 DNA follows: TGTGCCACTCGAGGTGGGGGCGACGGCTATGGCTACACCTTC.

The CDR3 loop reads CASSYRDEGANYGYTF. The CDR3 DNA follows: TGTGCCAGCAGTTACCGAGACGAGGGTGCTAACTATGGCTACACCTTC. V gene TRBV6-5 combines with J gene TRBJ1-2; unclear D gene. Trimming shortened V by 2 bases and J by 0 bases, and 13 bases separated the two germline ends. Germline loops: CDR1 MNHEY, CDR2 SVGAGI. The CDR3 extends over 16 amino acids.

This clone was counted once. The V gene is TRBV7-2, the J gene TRBJ2-1; 9 bases map to TRBD2. In germline, CDR1 is SGHTA, CDR2 FQGNSA. Trimming took 1 base from V and 4 from J; bases not matched to a gene: 5. The CDR3 sequence is 16 residues long. CDR3 DNA sequence: TGTGCCAGCAGCTTAGTAAGCGGGAGGTCTTACAATGAGCAGTTCTTC. Amino acid sequence: CASSLVSGRSYNEQFF.

This chain links TRBV7-9 with TRBJ1-1; D gene uncertain. Germline V gives CDR1 SEHNR, CDR2 FQNEAQ (reference sequence). Trimming removed 10 bases from V and 4 bases from J, with 16 bases in between. The CDR3 length is 13 residues. The chain's CDR3 is CAMAPEVGTEAFF. CDR3 bases: TGTGCCATGGCCCCAGAAGTCGGCACTGAAGCTTTCTTT. Based on the CDR3 plus reference TRBV7-9 and TRBJ1-1, the full variable domain is DTGVSQNPRHKITKRGQNVTFRCDPISEHNRLYWYRQTLGQGPEFLTYFQNEAQLEKSRLLSDRFSAERPKGSFSTLEIQRTEQGDSAMYLCAMAPEVGTEAFFGQGTRLTVV.

About this clone itself: Other DNA sequences of this sample code for an identical CDR3. The V and J genes are TRBV3-1 (or the pseudogene TRBV3-2) and TRBJ2-4, with 12 bases fitting TRBD2. The CDR3 length is 20 residues. Germline V gene sequence: CDR1 LGHDT, CDR2 YNNKEL (reference sequence). V was pared by 6 bases and J by 0 bases, with 15 bases of the junction left unmatched. This CDR3 is CASSRARLAGDTLAKNIQYF. The CDR3 nucleotides read TGTGCCAGCAGTCGAGCTAGACTAGCGGGAGATACCTTAGCCAAAAACATTCAGTACTTC.

This chain links TRBV4-2 with TRBJ1-2, with D unclear. The CDR3 has 13 amino acids. Deletions cut 1 base from V and 1 base from J, with 4 bases between. Germline assignment: CDR1 LGHNA and CDR2 YNFKEQ. CDR3 sequence reads: CASSQGHNYGYTF. In nucleotides, the CDR3 is TGTGCCAGCAGCCAAGGACATAACTATGGCTACACCTTC.

J is TRBJ2-1 and V is TRBV9; unclear D gene. Germline CDR1 and CDR2: SGDLS and YYNGEE. This CDR3 region has 12 residues. V was shortened by 0 bases and J by 4 bases, with 2 bases between the two germline ends. CDR3 loop: CASSVGYNEQFF. The CDR3, as DNA: TGTGCCAGCAGCGTAGGTTACAATGAGCAGTTCTTC.

The chain couples TRBV30 to TRBJ2-2, with a tentative D call TRBD2 (6 bases). There are 14 residues in the CDR3. Trimming pared 0 bases from V and 5 bases from J, leaving 10 bases between. Germline-derived CDR1 and CDR2 are GTSNPN and SVGIG (reference sequence). The CDR3 here is CAWSVGGETGELFF. CDR3 sequence (DNA): TGTGCCTGGAGTGTAGGAGGGGAAACCGGGGAGCTGTTTTTT.

About this clone: One end of the junction does not line up with germline, which may come from a read error. This sequence joins TRBV12-3 or TRBV12-4 and TRBJ1-6, with D perhaps matching TRBD1 (6 bases). The length of the CDR3 is 13 residues. This chain's CDR3 is CASKLGGESPLHF. The CDR3 bases are TGTGCCAGCAAGCTAGGGGGGGAGTCACCCCTTCACTTT.

The chain links TRBV6-1 to TRBJ2-2; 7 bases line up with TRBD2. This CDR3 contains 14 residues. Germline V gene data show CDR1 as MNHNS and CDR2 as SASEGT. V lost 2 bases to trimming and J lost 3 bases; unmatched junction nucleotides: 0. The CDR3 loop is CASSELADTGELFF. DNA for the CDR3: TGTGCCAGCAGTGAACTAGCGGACACCGGGGAGCTGTTTTTT.

J is TRBJ1-1 and V is TRBV3-1 (or the pseudogene TRBV3-2), with D perhaps matching TRBD1 (5 bases). Looked up from germline, CDR1 is LGHDT and CDR2 is YNNKEL (reference sequence). The V and J ends lost 5 bases and 5 bases respectively, with 12 bases between them. The CDR3 runs 13 residues. DNA for the CDR3: TGTGCCAGCAGCTTCTCGGGACGGACTGAAGCTTTCTTT. The encoded protein is CASSFSGRTEAFF.

This chain connects TRBV5-1 to TRBJ2-7; the D gene is possibly TRBD1 (6 bases). The germline V and J ends were trimmed by 0 bases and 5 bases, with 15 bases remaining between them. Germline assignment: CDR1 SGHRS and CDR2 YFSETQ. The CDR3 contains 15 residues. CDR3 nucleotides: TGCGCCAGCAGCTTGGTGAGGGGACATACTGACGAGCAGTACTTC. Amino acids: CASSLVRGHTDEQYF.

The J gene is TRBJ2-7, the V gene TRBV7-2; no definite D call. Per germline, CDR1 SGHTA and CDR2 FQGNSA. Trimming removed 4 bases at V and 4 bases at J, with 11 bases between. The CDR3 is 13 residues long. CDR3 in DNA: TGTGCCAGCAGCTCGCCCCAAGATTACGAGCAGTACTTC. It yields the protein CASSSPQDYEQYF.

The chain recombines TRBV18 with TRBJ2-4; maybe TRBD1 (6 bases). Trimming pared 2 bases from V and 0 bases from J, leaving 11 bases between. Germline loops: CDR1 KGHSH, CDR2 LQKENI. The CDR3 runs 16 residues. This CDR3 reads CASSPSGTRAKNIQYF. Written as DNA, the CDR3 is TGTGCCAGCTCACCATCCGGGACAAGAGCCAAAAACATTCAGTACTTC.

The chain combines TRBV12-3 or TRBV12-4 with TRBJ1-2; 7 nucleotides match TRBD1. V lost 6 bases and J lost 5; bases outside the gene matches: 6. The CDR3 is made up of 13 amino acids. In nucleotides, the CDR3 is TGTGCCAGCAGCCGGACAGGTGATTATGGCTACACCTTC. Protein sequence: CASSRTGDYGYTF.

The chain uses TRBV6-2 or TRBV6-3 and TRBJ1-5, with D hard to call. Trimming shortened V by 1 base and J by 7 bases, and 11 bases separated the two germline ends. The CDR3 length is 14 residues. Germline CDR1 and CDR2: MNHEY and SVGEGT. In DNA form, the CDR3 reads TGTGCCAGCAGTTACTGGCAACTCGGGCAGCCCCAGCATTTT. Encoded protein: CASSYWQLGQPQHF.

V is TRBV7-2 and J is TRBJ1-2; D not resolved. Germline V gene sequence: CDR1 SGHTA, CDR2 FQGNSA. V gave up 1 base and J gave up 6 bases, with 9 bases separating them. The CDR3 spans 13 residues. CDR3 amino acids: CASSLGDYDGYTF. DNA of the CDR3: TGTGCCAGCAGCTTAGGGGATTACGATGGCTACACCTTC.

With respect to this clone: Additional DNA sequences in this sample encode the identical CDR3. The CDR3 nucleotides read TGTGCCAGCAGCTCCCACCCGAATCAGCCCCAGCATTTT. It is translated as CASSSHPNQPQHF. J is TRBJ1-5 and V is TRBV7-6; the D is unclear. The V end was cut by 4 bases, the J end by 4 bases, with 8 bases between. Germline V gene data show CDR1 as SGHVS and CDR2 as FNYEAQ. The CDR3 covers 13 residues.